This T cell receptor beta chain was retrieved from a study of blood T cells in healthy people across ages. Study findings and constraints: Naive T cell percentage strongly correlated with TCR beta diversity.

Germline values: CDR1 MNHEY, CDR2 SVGAGI. The CDR3 spans 13 residues. The junction had 6 bases not matched to a gene; V was cut back by 5 bases and J by 10 bases. PCR was performed a second time for about 7 to 11 cycles using a sample-barcoded 5' primer and a J-beta primer mix. TCRdb used MiXCR to reprocess the 5' RACE reads, holding one entry per CDR3 protein. Of 1,500,000 or so distinct CDR3 sequences in the sample, 35% to 45% were seen once. Notes on this clonotype: The antigen is unknown.

This clonotype was obtained from a young woman in good health. The sample was blood. The chain joins TRBV6-5 to TRBJ1-4; 8 bases align to TRBD1. In DNA form, the CDR3 reads TGTGCCAGCAGTCGGGACAGGATGGGAAAACTGTTTTTT. It is translated as CASSRDRMGKLFF.